The rows below give T cell receptor beta chains drawn from one sample of a study of T-cell memory formation after mild COVID-19. TCRdb reprocessed the 5' RACE reads with MiXCR, giving one entry per CDR3 protein. Counted here are under 550,000 distinct CDR3 sequences, roughly 18% occurring once; the ten biggest clones make up 20% to 25%. The sequenced material came from PBMCs or a T cell subset sorted from them (not recorded which). The receptors derive from a man aged 18 to 30 who had mild COVID-19 (a few samples of this study predate the infection). Cell type and time point are not known. Both conserved end residues are trimmed from each CDR3.

>TRBV20-1|TRBJ2-3
SATGALSTDTQY
>TRBV2|TRBJ2-5
ASRTSGTSRVGQY
>TRBV7-2|TRBJ2-2
ASRLEGRQSTGELF
>TRBV20-1|TRBJ2-5
SVGTSGGQETQY
>TRBV27|TRBJ2-7
ASSLSYAYEQY
>TRBV4-1|TRBJ2-2
ASSHLSGVHGELF
>TRBV7-2|TRBJ2-2
ASSLSGVDTGELV
>TRBV28|TRBJ2-3
ASRYRGDTQY
>TRBV9|TRBJ2-5
ASSVASGGKETQY
>TRBV7-9|TRBJ2-5
ASSSLSGGLETQY
>TRBV18|TRBJ2-5
ASSGGGDGQETQY
>TRBV5-1|TRBJ1-2
ASSFAANYGYT
>TRBV4-1|TRBJ2-7
ASSQDTGLGSSYEQY
>TRBV5-6|TRBJ2-2
ASSREAQGGGELF
>TRBV12-3/TRBV12-4|TRBJ2-3
ASKTLSTDTQY
>TRBV15|TRBJ2-5
ATSRVETQY
>TRBV12-3/TRBV12-4|TRBJ1-6
ASSLASPYNSPLH
>TRBV4-1|TRBJ2-5
ASSQEPARQETQY
>TRBV27|TRBJ1-6
ASSRDRGNSPLH
>TRBV29-1|TRBJ2-1
RGGESYNEQF
>TRBV5-5|TRBJ2-1
ASSLASVLSNEQF
>TRBV5-1|TRBJ2-2
ASSLQGAGELF
>TRBV6-6|TRBJ1-2
ASSTDGIYGYT
>TRBV5-1|TRBJ2-3
ASSFGPPSTDTQY
>TRBV24-1|TRBJ2-3
ATSSGGTDTQY
>TRBV7-9|TRBJ1-6
ASSPGQGARGFAPLH
>TRBV20-1|TRBJ2-3
SARPPGEDTQY
>TRBV3-1|TRBJ2-1
ASSQAMGRGYNEQF
>TRBV6-4|TRBJ2-1
ASSDVGGEQF
>TRBV4-3|TRBJ1-1
ASSHGSGGSGSTEAF
>TRBV5-1|TRBJ2-2
ASSKDRNTGELF
>TRBV18|TRBJ1-4
ASSPPRGIDEKLF
>TRBV21-1|TRBJ1-3
ASSNRVTSGNTIY
>TRBV4-2|TRBJ2-6
ASSHDASVIAGGSGANVLT
>TRBV4-1|TRBJ1-1
ASSQDLRLEAF
>TRBV12-3/TRBV12-4|TRBJ2-3
ASSFGNSRADTQY
>TRBV20-1|TRBJ1-3
SALEGSSGNTIY
>TRBV6-5|TRBJ2-4
ASSPVAKNIQY
>TRBV5-1|TRBJ2-5
ASSLALTRGETQY
>TRBV29-1|TRBJ1-1
SGWTGNTEAF
>TRBV5-1|TRBJ2-7
ASNVVAGGPYEQY
>TRBV5-5|TRBJ1-6
ASGQNSPLH
>TRBV18|TRBJ2-5
ASSPGQGAPRDQY
>TRBV10-3|TRBJ2-2
AISEGNPQPGELF
>TRBV7-9|TRBJ1-2
ASSTTDSGYGYT